A selection of T cell receptor beta chains follows, all from one sample in a study of blood T cell repertoires in COVID-19. Assay: immunoSEQ multiplex PCR; the TCRdb copy retains only in-frame clones and omits some. The sample records about 150,000 clones, around 79% being singletons. The sample comprised peripheral blood. These receptors were taken from a man aged 50 or older with active or convalescent COVID-19. CDR3s include the opening cysteine and the closing phenylalanine or tryptophan. The D gene is left open where the match is weak. Only some rows state a clone size, as once, few, many or a class for expanded clones.

abundance: few
j_gene: TRBJ2-6
d_gene: NA
v_gene: TRBV28
CDR3aa: CASSFLYRDSGANVLTF
CDR3nt: TGTGCCAGCAGTTTTCTTTATCGCGACTCTGGGGCCAACGTCCTGACTTTC

abundance: few
j_gene: TRBJ1-1
d_gene: NA
v_gene: TRBV6-4
CDR3aa: CASSEGAGGRVAFF
CDR3nt: TGTGCCAGCAGTGAAGGAGCAGGCGGCAGGGTAGCTTTCTTT

abundance: NA
j_gene: TRBJ1-2
d_gene: TRBD1
v_gene: TRBV5-1
CDR3aa: CASSFPRTGEDYGYTF
CDR3nt: TGCGCCAGCAGCTTCCCCCGGACAGGAGAAGACTATGGCTACACCTTC

abundance: NA
j_gene: TRBJ1-2
d_gene: NA
v_gene: TRBV29-1
CDR3aa: CSVITARNYGYTF
CDR3nt: TGCAGCGTTATAACAGCTCGGAACTATGGCTACACCTTC

abundance: few
j_gene: TRBJ1-3
d_gene: NA
v_gene: TRBV6-5
CDR3aa: CASSYIGTGNTIYF
CDR3nt: TGTGCCAGCAGTTATATAGGGACAGGAAACACCATATATTTT

abundance: NA
j_gene: TRBJ1-2
d_gene: NA
v_gene: TRBV7-8
CDR3aa: CASSLGLSNYGYTF
CDR3nt: TGTGCCAGCAGCTTAGGACTGTCTAACTATGGCTACACCTTC

abundance: NA
j_gene: TRBJ1-5
d_gene: TRBD1
v_gene: TRBV6-5
CDR3aa: CASSPGTGWEPQHF
CDR3nt: TGTGCCAGCAGTCCCGGGACAGGGTGGGAGCCCCAGCATTTT

abundance: NA
j_gene: TRBJ2-1
d_gene: TRBD2
v_gene: TRBV7-2
CDR3aa: CASSYSGRNYNEQFF
CDR3nt: TGTGCCAGCAGCTATAGCGGGAGAAACTACAATGAGCAGTTCTTC

abundance: once
j_gene: TRBJ1-3
d_gene: NA
v_gene: TRBV10-2
CDR3aa: CATRSGFSGNTIYF
CDR3nt: TGCGCCACCCGTTCAGGGTTCTCTGGAAACACCATATATTTT

abundance: once
j_gene: TRBJ2-7
d_gene: TRBD2
v_gene: TRBV5-1
CDR3aa: CASSLTSALSYEQYF
CDR3nt: TGCGCCAGCAGCTTGACTAGCGCACTCTCCTACGAGCAGTACTTC

abundance: NA
j_gene: TRBJ2-1
d_gene: NA
v_gene: TRBV7-6
CDR3aa: CASSLAGTRGNEQFF
CDR3nt: TGTGCCAGCAGCTTAGCCGGTACTAGAGGGAATGAGCAGTTCTTC

abundance: NA
j_gene: TRBJ1-2
d_gene: TRBD1
v_gene: TRBV5-1
CDR3aa: CASSSTGAYGYTF
CDR3nt: TGCGCCAGCAGCTCGACAGGGGCCTATGGCTACACCTTC

abundance: few
j_gene: TRBJ1-2
d_gene: NA
v_gene: TRBV7-8
CDR3aa: CASSLRTANYGYTF
CDR3nt: TGTGCCAGCAGTTTAAGGACAGCGAACTATGGCTACACCTTC

abundance: NA
j_gene: TRBJ2-2
d_gene: NA
v_gene: TRBV5-1
CDR3aa: CASSLDGRPGIGELFF
CDR3nt: TGCGCCAGCAGCTTGGACGGAAGACCAGGGATCGGGGAGCTGTTTTTT

abundance: NA
j_gene: TRBJ2-5
d_gene: NA
v_gene: TRBV30
CDR3aa: CAWSTGSGGETQYF
CDR3nt: TGTGCCTGGAGTACGGGTAGCGGAGGGGAGACCCAGTACTTC

abundance: many
j_gene: TRBJ2-1
d_gene: TRBD1
v_gene: TRBV28
CDR3aa: CASSLGTGADPYNEQFF
CDR3nt: TGTGCCAGCAGTTTAGGGACAGGGGCCGACCCCTACAATGAGCAGTTCTTC

abundance: NA
j_gene: TRBJ2-5
d_gene: NA
v_gene: TRBV19
CDR3aa: CASSLGSGEETQYF
CDR3nt: TGTGCCAGTAGCTTAGGGTCAGGGGAAGAGACCCAGTACTTC

abundance: once
j_gene: TRBJ2-7
d_gene: TRBD2
v_gene: TRBV7-6
CDR3aa: CASSLGGLAGASYEQYF
CDR3nt: TGTGCCAGCAGCTTAGGCGGGCTAGCGGGAGCATCCTACGAGCAGTACTTC

abundance: NA
j_gene: TRBJ2-3
d_gene: NA
v_gene: TRBV21-1
CDR3aa: CASSKAGRPGGGTDTQYF
CDR3nt: TGTGCCAGCAGCAAAGCGGGCAGGCCAGGGGGTGGCACAGATACGCAGTATTTT

abundance: many
j_gene: TRBJ2-7
d_gene: NA
v_gene: TRBV3-1/TRBV3-2
CDR3aa: CASSHLQGQQYF
CDR3nt: TGTGCCAGCAGCCACCTACAGGGACAGCAGTACTTC

abundance: NA
j_gene: TRBJ2-2
d_gene: NA
v_gene: TRBV6-1
CDR3aa: CASTLDRNTGELFF
CDR3nt: TGTGCCAGCACCTTAGACAGGAACACCGGGGAGCTGTTTTTT

abundance: few
j_gene: TRBJ2-1
d_gene: TRBD2
v_gene: TRBV10-3
CDR3aa: CAISPFSGSSYNEQFF
CDR3nt: TGTGCCATCAGTCCCTTTAGCGGGAGCTCCTACAATGAGCAGTTCTTC

abundance: NA
j_gene: TRBJ1-2
d_gene: TRBD1
v_gene: TRBV28
CDR3aa: CASSSGTGGYTF
CDR3nt: TGTGCCAGCAGTTCCGGGACAGGCGGCTACACCTTC

abundance: NA
j_gene: TRBJ2-5
d_gene: NA
v_gene: TRBV7-9
CDR3aa: CASSLGTDFQETQYF
CDR3nt: TGTGCCAGCAGCTTAGGGACAGACTTTCAAGAGACCCAGTACTTC

abundance: NA
j_gene: TRBJ2-7
d_gene: NA
v_gene: TRBV6-5
CDR3aa: CASSRTRYEQYF
CDR3nt: TGTGCCAGCAGCCGGACACGCTACGAGCAGTACTTC

abundance: few
j_gene: TRBJ2-1
d_gene: NA
v_gene: TRBV29-1
CDR3aa: CSVDSRPGNEQFF
CDR3nt: TGCAGCGTTGACAGCCGGCCGGGCAATGAGCAGTTCTTC

abundance: NA
j_gene: TRBJ2-3
d_gene: TRBD2
v_gene: TRBV5-4
CDR3aa: CASSPTSGMRTDTQYF
CDR3nt: TGTGCCAGCAGCCCCACTAGCGGGATGCGCACAGATACGCAGTATTTT

abundance: NA
j_gene: TRBJ1-2
d_gene: NA
v_gene: TRBV10-1
CDR3aa: CASRGATAPRYGYTF
CDR3nt: TGCGCCAGCAGGGGCGCGACGGCTCCACGCTATGGCTACACCTTC

abundance: NA
j_gene: TRBJ2-3
d_gene: NA
v_gene: TRBV24-1
CDR3aa: CATSDFGEAFHPGTDTQYF
CDR3nt: TGTGCCACCAGTGATTTCGGGGAAGCCTTCCACCCAGGCACAGATACGCAGTATTTT

abundance: NA
j_gene: TRBJ2-2
d_gene: TRBD1
v_gene: TRBV7-3
CDR3aa: CASSLNRGLTGELFF
CDR3nt: TGTGCCAGCAGCTTAAACAGGGGGCTGACCGGGGAGCTGTTTTTT

abundance: NA
j_gene: TRBJ1-1
d_gene: NA
v_gene: TRBV29-1
CDR3aa: CSVVKNTEAFF
CDR3nt: TGCAGCGTTGTTAAGAACACTGAAGCTTTCTTT

abundance: NA
j_gene: TRBJ2-7
d_gene: TRBD2
v_gene: TRBV2
CDR3aa: CASLIAGRPSYEQYF
CDR3nt: TGTGCCAGCCTCATAGCGGGAAGGCCCTCCTACGAGCAGTACTTC

abundance: NA
j_gene: TRBJ1-2
d_gene: NA
v_gene: TRBV6-1
CDR3aa: CASSDSYGYTF
CDR3nt: TGTGCCAGCAGTGACAGCTATGGCTACACCTTC

abundance: NA
j_gene: TRBJ2-1
d_gene: TRBD2
v_gene: TRBV24-1
CDR3aa: CATSDFGASGYNEQFF
CDR3nt: TGTGCCACCAGTGATTTTGGGGCTAGCGGGTACAATGAGCAGTTCTTC

abundance: few
j_gene: TRBJ1-1
d_gene: NA
v_gene: TRBV7-9
CDR3aa: CATRVGGNTEAFF
CDR3nt: TGTGCCACCAGAGTGGGGGGAAACACTGAAGCTTTCTTT

abundance: NA
j_gene: TRBJ2-7
d_gene: TRBD2
v_gene: TRBV5-4
CDR3aa: CASSPGLAGEYEQYF
CDR3nt: TGTGCCAGCAGCCCGGGACTAGCGGGAGAGTACGAGCAGTACTTC

abundance: NA
j_gene: TRBJ1-1
d_gene: TRBD1
v_gene: TRBV6-2/TRBV6-3
CDR3aa: CASSYSDRGWKNTEAFF
CDR3nt: TGTGCCAGCAGTTACTCGGACAGGGGCTGGAAGAACACTGAAGCTTTCTTT

abundance: NA
j_gene: TRBJ2-1
d_gene: NA
v_gene: TRBV4-1
CDR3aa: CASSQEGGTDNNEQFF
CDR3nt: TGCGCCAGCAGCCAAGAGGGCGGGACAGATAACAATGAGCAGTTCTTC

abundance: NA
j_gene: TRBJ1-1
d_gene: TRBD1
v_gene: TRBV9
CDR3aa: CASSEDRGSTEAFF
CDR3nt: TGTGCCAGCAGCGAGGACAGGGGGAGCACTGAAGCTTTCTTT

abundance: NA
j_gene: TRBJ2-3
d_gene: TRBD1
v_gene: TRBV28
CDR3aa: CASSLPQGAGDTQYF
CDR3nt: TGTGCCAGCAGTCTCCCCCAGGGGGCAGGCGATACGCAGTATTTT

abundance: NA
j_gene: TRBJ1-2
d_gene: NA
v_gene: TRBV28
CDR3aa: CASSLPGSTNYGYTF
CDR3nt: TGTGCCAGCAGTTTACCAGGGTCGACCAACTATGGCTACACCTTC

abundance: NA
j_gene: TRBJ2-2
d_gene: NA
v_gene: TRBV28
CDR3aa: CASRPPSTGELFF
CDR3nt: TGTGCCAGCAGGCCGCCGAGCACCGGGGAGCTGTTTTTT

abundance: NA
j_gene: TRBJ2-6
d_gene: NA
v_gene: TRBV28
CDR3aa: CASTLVSGANVLTF
CDR3nt: TGTGCCAGCACCCTAGTCTCTGGGGCCAACGTCCTGACTTTC